This T cell receptor beta chain was found in a study of quantifying T cell responses using KT2 cells. Whole-study context: cDNA was made from DNase-treated RNA using alpha and beta constant primers. The study, taken as a whole, reports: Very high KT2 spike-in numbers caused saturation in KT2 sequence detection.

A single-stranded UMI oligo with SP2 sequence was ligated to cDNA 3' ends. First-round PCR used 3 to 4 cycles and beta primers RC1.1 and RC1.2 covering TRBC1 and TRBC2. TCRdb processed the UMI-ligation and nested PCR reads anew with MiXCR; each CDR3 protein has one entry. The data contain roughly 51,000 distinct CDR3 sequences, 9% to 15% of them singletons. This clonotype was seen a few times. Its specificity is not known. The CDR3 is 14 residues long. V lost 6 bases, J lost 1 base, and 11 bases lay in between. Per the germline V gene, CDR1 is SGDLS and CDR2 is YYNGEE. The chain links TRBV9 to TRBJ2-1; the D gene is possibly TRBD2 (6 bases). The clonotype comes from a human donor. Sequencing was done on a sample of PBMCs spiked with cells of the T cell clone KT2. CDR3 sequence (DNA): TGTGCCAGCAAAAGGGACTCTTCCTACAATGAGCAGTTCTTC. Amino acid sequence: CASKRDSSYNEQFF. Full variable domain (outside the CDR3, taken from reference TRBV9 and TRBJ2-1): DSGVTQTPKHLITATGQRVTLRCSPRSGDLSVYWYQQSLDQGLQFLIQYYNGEERAKGNILERFSAQQFPDLHSELNLSSLELGDSALYFCASKRDSSYNEQFFGPGTRLTVL.